This T cell receptor (beta chain) emerged from a study of cytomegalovirus exposure and HLA in healthy donors. PCR employed 60 Vbeta and 13 Jbeta primers. The assay was immunoSEQ multiplex PCR, and TCRdb's table has in-frame clones only and misses some. The listing contains 190,000 or so clones. Germline V gene data show CDR1 as SGHNT and CDR2 as YYREEE (reference sequence). Trimming cost V 2 bases and J 0 bases, with 8 bases left between them. The CDR3 is made up of 14 amino acids. This clonotype originated in a boy between 10 and 17 years old in good health and CMV-seronegative. This chain links TRBV5-4 with TRBJ1-1; weak D call: TRBD1 (5 bases). The sample comprised PBMCs. The CDR3 nucleotides read TGTGCCAGCAGCTTATCACAGGTGAACACTGAAGCTTTCTTT. Translated: CASSLSQVNTEAFF.